The source of this T cell receptor beta chain is a study of blood T cells in healthy people across ages. The table lists this clonotype with a few counts. The antigen is unknown. A second PCR, run for roughly 7 to 12 cycles, used a sample-barcoded 5' primer plus a J-beta primer mix. Each TCR beta cDNA got a 12-nucleotide random molecular identifier. TCRdb used MiXCR to reprocess the 5' RACE reads, holding one entry per CDR3 protein. The table has 450,000 to 700,000 distinct CDR3 sequences, 27% seen once. Whole-study findings and limits: The fall in TCR beta diversity per million T cells was roughly linear with age.

Ranging in age from roughly 6 to 95, the donors were healthy Caucasian individuals from Russia. After removal of 6 bases from V and 0 bases from J, the junction contained 12 bases not matched to a gene. This CDR3 contains 17 residues. CDR1 and CDR2 (germline): MGHDK, SYGVNS. The clonotype was recovered from a woman between 65 and 79 years old in good health. The sample taken for sequencing was blood. The rearrangement uses TRBV25-1 and TRBJ1-1; 8 bases match TRBD1. CDR3 in DNA: TGTGCCAGCAGAACGACCGGACAGGGACTCATGAACACTGAAGCTTTCTTT. It codes for CASRTTGQGLMNTEAFF.